The 32 T cell receptor beta chains presented below share a single source sample, sequenced in a study of blood T cell repertoires in COVID-19. Profiled with immunoSEQ multiplex PCR; TCRdb holds only in-frame clones, not every one. The sample consists of tens of thousands of clones, roughly 88% of them appearing once. Sequenced: peripheral blood. The receptors were sampled from a woman in her fifties or sixties with acute or convalescent COVID-19.

The chain employs TRBV5-4 and TRBJ2-1; 14 positions match TRBD2. The J segment lost 5 bases and the V segment lost 4 bases, leaving 5 bases of the junction unmatched. The CDR3 consists of 16 residues. Germline CDR1 reads SGHNT; CDR2 reads YYREEE (reference sequence). The CDR3 sequence is CASSRGLAGVHNEQFF. In nucleotides, the CDR3 is TGTGCCAGCAGCCGGGGACTAGCGGGAGTTCACAATGAGCAGTTCTTC.

The chain uses TRBV2 and TRBJ2-2, with D unclear. Deletions cut 4 bases from V and 7 bases from J, with 10 bases between. The V gene's germline CDR1 is SNHLY and CDR2 FYNNEI. This CDR3 has 13 amino acids. CDR3 DNA sequence: TGTGCCAGCAGTGGACATACGAGCGGGGAGCTGTTTTTT. This gives the protein CASSGHTSGELFF. The full variable domain, in which reference TRBV2 and TRBJ2-2 provide the parts outside the CDR3, is EPEVTQTPSHQVTQMGQEVILRCVPISNHLYFYWYRQILGQKVEFLVSFYNNEISEKSEIFDDQFSVERPDGSNFTLKIRSTKLEDSAMYFCASSGHTSGELFFGEGSRLTVL.

This clone was picked up a small number of times. This rearrangement joins TRBV27 to TRBJ1-4; tentatively, D is TRBD1 (5 bases). CDR3 length equals 17 residues. The ends were cut back, 6 bases at V and 0 bases at J, with 17 bases in the middle. Germline-derived CDR1 and CDR2 are MNHEY and SMNVEV (reference sequence). In DNA form, the CDR3 reads TGTGCCAGCAGCGTTGATGCCCTCAGGGCAACTAATGAAAAACTGTTTTTT. Protein sequence: CASSVDALRATNEKLFF.

V and J are TRBV30 and TRBJ1-2; D is ambiguous. V was shortened by 5 bases and J by 7 bases, with 23 bases between the two germline ends. The CDR3 consists of 15 residues. CDR1 and CDR2 from the germline V gene are GTSNPN and SVGIG (reference sequence). The CDR3 loop reads CAWGSAGILSGGYTF. CDR3 bases: TGTGCCTGGGGCTCGGCGGGAATCCTTTCGGGTGGCTACACCTTC.

The chain employs TRBV19 and TRBJ1-1; 7 nucleotides align to TRBD1. The CDR3 loop spans 13 amino acids. V lost 4 bases and J lost 11; bases outside the gene matches: 10. Germline V CDR1 and CDR2: LNHDA, SQIVND (reference sequence). CDR3 protein: CASSTRTGGYAFF. For the CDR3, the DNA is TGTGCCAGTAGTACCCGGACAGGTGGGTATGCTTTCTTT. The variable domain in full, completed from reference TRBV19 and TRBJ1-1, reads DGGITQSPKYLFRKEGQNVTLSCEQNLNHDAMYWYRQDPGQGLRLIYYSQIVNDFQKGDIAEGYSVSREKKESFPLTVTSAQKNPTAFYLCASSTRTGGYAFFGQGTRLTVV.

The rearrangement uses TRBV5-5 and TRBJ1-5; 7 bases are shared with TRBD1. V gave up 4 bases and J gave up 5 bases; unmatched junction bases: 21. Per germline, CDR1 SGHKS and CDR2 YYEKEE (reference sequence). The CDR3 runs 19 residues. CDR3: CASSLGGGTALIGDQPQHF. The CDR3 region has the DNA TGTGCCAGCAGCCTAGGCGGAGGGACAGCTCTAATTGGGGATCAGCCCCAGCATTTT.

The J gene is TRBJ2-6, the V gene TRBV4-2, with D perhaps matching TRBD1 (5 bases). V gave up 0 bases and J gave up 2 bases, with 14 bases separating them. Looked up from germline, CDR1 is LGHNA and CDR2 is YNFKEQ. The CDR3 loop spans 18 amino acids. The CDR3 here is CASSQDVQGRAGANVLTF. As DNA, the CDR3 is TGTGCCAGCAGCCAAGATGTCCAGGGAAGGGCTGGGGCCAACGTCCTGACTTTC.

This chain connects TRBV21-1 to TRBJ2-7; the table's D call, TRBD2, was not checked against the DNA. TRBV21-1 is a documented pseudogene. The CDR3 has 18 amino acids. The chain's CDR3 is CASSKDRWPGLATYEQYV. In DNA, the CDR3 is TGTGCCAGCAGCAAAGATCGGTGGCCGGGACTAGCGACCTACGAGCAGTACGTC.

The chain carries TRBV13 and TRBJ2-2; 10 nucleotides line up with TRBD2. This CDR3 spans 20 amino acids. The J segment lost 2 bases and the V segment lost 2 bases, leaving 14 bases of the junction unmatched. Per the germline V gene, CDR1 is PRHDT and CDR2 is FYEKMQ (reference sequence). The DNA for the CDR3 is TGTGCCAGCAGCTTATATACAAGGGCTAGCGGGAGACGAAACACCGGGGAGCTGTTTTTT. Translation gives CASSLYTRASGRRNTGELFF.

Details on this clone: One end of the junction varies from germline; a read error may be responsible. The V and J genes are TRBV5-4 and TRBJ1-6; no clear D. This CDR3 is built from 15 residues. Looked up from germline, CDR1 is SGHNT and CDR2 is YYREEE (reference sequence). The CDR3 loop is CASSSSPSFNSPLHF. The CDR3 DNA is TGTGCCAGCAGCTCCTCCCCCTCCTTTAATTCACCCCTCCACTTT.

The chain recombines TRBV28 with TRBJ2-7; 15 bases are shared with TRBD2. The CDR3 contains 15 residues. The J segment lost 12 bases and the V segment lost 4 bases, leaving 10 bases of the junction unmatched. Per germline, CDR1 MDHEN and CDR2 SYDVKM. The CDR3: CASSSPGLAGGPAYV. CDR3 sequence (DNA): TGTGCCAGCAGTTCCCCCGGACTAGCGGGGGGGCCTGCGTACGTC.

CDR3 in DNA: TGTGCCAGCTCACCATACAGCAGGACATGGAACACTGAAGCTTTCTTT. The encoded protein is CASSPYSRTWNTEAFF. V usage is TRBV18 and J usage is TRBJ1-1; tentative D call: TRBD1 (5 bases). In germline, CDR1 is KGHSH, CDR2 LQKENI. The CDR3 covers 16 residues. V lost 2 bases and J 1 base, leaving 14 bases between the germline ends.

This chain connects TRBV19 to TRBJ2-2; D ambiguous. The CDR3 runs 18 residues. With 6 bases removed from V and 4 bases from J, the gap between germline ends came to 24 bases. CDR1 LNHDA and CDR2 SQIVND come from the germline V gene (reference sequence). CDR3 DNA: TGTGCCAGTAGCATCTTCCAGGCGAACCCCTTCTCCACCGGGGAGCTGTTTTTT. It is translated as CASSIFQANPFSTGELFF.

The chain joins TRBV6-2 or TRBV6-3 to TRBJ1-1; 7 nucleotides line up with TRBD1. Unmatched junction bases numbered 7, after V lost 5 bases and J lost 1 base. Germline V gene data show CDR1 as MNHEY and CDR2 as SVGEGT. The CDR3 length is 15 residues. The DNA for the CDR3 is TGTGCCAGCAGTCGATGGACAGGAGCGAACACTGAAGCTTTCTTT. This codes for CASSRWTGANTEAFF.

The rearrangement links TRBV30 to TRBJ1-2; D may be TRBD1 (5 bases). V lost 2 bases and J lost 6, with 19 bases in between. This CDR3 is 15 amino acids long. In germline, CDR1 is GTSNPN, CDR2 SVGIG (reference sequence). CDR3 bases: TGTGCCTGGAGTTTCGCCAGGGCCTCCATCCATGGCTACACCTTC. Encoded protein: CAWSFARASIHGYTF.

CDR3 nucleotides: TGTGCCAGCAGCTTAGACAGGTTGAACACTGAAGCTTTCTTT. Its translation: CASSLDRLNTEAFF. The chain links TRBV7-2 to TRBJ1-1; a possible D gene is TRBD1 (5 bases). The germline CDR1 and CDR2 sequences are SGHTA and FQGNSA. Deletions cut 1 base from V and 0 bases from J, with 6 bases between. The CDR3 totals 14 residues.

Remarks on this clone: An end of the junction differs from the germline gene, which may be a read error. The genes are TRBV6-2 or TRBV6-3 and TRBJ2-1, with D maybe TRBD2 (6 bases). Per germline, CDR1 MNHEY and CDR2 SVGEGT. CDR3 length: 12 amino acids. The CDR3 region is CASSYRGGLEIF. The CDR3 DNA is TGTGCCAGCAGTTACCGGGGAGGCCTTGAGATCTTC.

The V call is TRBV27, the J call TRBJ2-3, with D perhaps TRBD2 (5 bases). V was shortened by 2 bases and J by 2 bases, with 11 bases between the two germline ends. Per the germline V gene, CDR1 is MNHEY and CDR2 is SMNVEV (reference sequence). CDR3 length: 15 amino acids. CDR3 protein: CASSLTRPVTDTQYF. CDR3 nucleotide sequence: TGTGCCAGCAGTTTAACTAGGCCGGTCACAGATACGCAGTATTTT.

This clone occurred a few times. The chain is built from TRBV3-1 (or the pseudogene TRBV3-2) and TRBJ2-7, with D perhaps matching TRBD1 (5 bases). The V end was cut by 0 bases, the J end by 6 bases, with 9 bases between. There are 13 residues in the CDR3. Germline V gene data show CDR1 as LGHDT and CDR2 as YNNKEL (reference sequence). In DNA form, the CDR3 reads TGTGCCAGCAGCCAAGATCACAGGTCCGAGCAGTACGTC. Amino acids: CASSQDHRSEQYV.

J is TRBJ2-3 and V is TRBV6-6; D ambiguous. The CDR3 spans 13 residues. Trimming pared 6 bases from V and 1 base from J, leaving 8 bases between. Germline loops: CDR1 MNHNY, CDR2 SVGAGI (reference sequence). CDR3 loop: CASRTAGTDTQYF. The CDR3 DNA reads TGTGCCAGCAGAACTGCCGGCACAGATACGCAGTATTTT.

The chain uses TRBV5-6 and TRBJ1-5; D unresolved. Trimming removed 5 bases at V and 5 bases at J, with 17 bases between. CDR1 and CDR2 (germline): SGHDT, YYEEEE. The CDR3 spans 15 residues. CDR3 in DNA: TGTGCCAGCAGTTTGATGGGAGTTGGCGATCAGCCCCAGCATTTT. Translating it yields CASSLMGVGDQPQHF. Complete variable domain (other parts from reference TRBV5-6 and TRBJ1-5): DAGVTQSPTHLIKTRGQQVTLRCSPKSGHDTVSWYQQALGQGPQFIFQYYEEEERQRGNFPDRFSGHQFPNYSSELNVNALLLGDSALYLCASSLMGVGDQPQHFGDGTRLSIL.

CDR3 nucleotides: TGTGCCAGTAGTGTCAATCTACTGCTCTATGGCTACACCTTC. It yields the protein CASSVNLLLYGYTF. V usage is TRBV19 and J usage is TRBJ1-2; D is uncertain. The germline V gene encodes CDR1 LNHDA and CDR2 SQIVND (reference sequence). CDR3 length: 14 residues. Between the trimmed V and J ends, which lost 5 bases and 4 bases, there was a span of 14 bases.

This chain links TRBV4-1 with TRBJ1-3; no clear D gene. This CDR3 comprises 17 residues. V lost 1 base and J 0 bases, leaving 13 bases between the germline ends. Germline V gene data show CDR1 as MGHRA and CDR2 as YSYEKL. CDR3 DNA sequence: TGCGCCAGCAGCCAAGGCGTCGTGCTCGGCTCTGGAAACACCATATATTTT. Translation gives CASSQGVVLGSGNTIYF.

The rearrangement links TRBV5-1 to TRBJ1-2, with a possible D match to TRBD1 (6 bases). Germline loops: CDR1 SGHRS, CDR2 YFSETQ. Trimming cost V 3 bases and J 4 bases, with 10 bases left between them. This CDR3 contains 13 residues. The CDR3 loop reads CASSSGDSYGYTF. The CDR3 nucleotides are TGCGCCAGCAGCTCAGGGGATAGCTATGGCTACACCTTC.

The chain carries TRBV9 and TRBJ1-6, with D perhaps TRBD1 (6 bases). Germline V CDR1 and CDR2: SGDLS, YYNGEE. V was trimmed by 4 bases and J by 7 bases, leaving 12 bases between them. The CDR3 covers 14 residues. CDR3 protein: CASSTGTQNSPLHF. CDR3 nucleotides: TGTGCCAGCAGCACCGGGACACAAAATTCACCCCTCCACTTT.

The chain uses TRBV23-1 and TRBJ1-5, with unresolved D. TRBV23-1 is given ORF status, its function remaining uncertain. The CDR3 spans 13 residues. The V end was cut by 0 bases, the J end by 6 bases, with 6 bases between. The CDR3 region is CASSQSRGQPQHF. CDR3 nucleotides: TGCGCCAGCAGTCAATCCCGGGGTCAGCCCCAGCATTTT.

With regard to this clone: The same CDR3 is also encoded by other DNA sequences in this sample. The chain recombines TRBV7-9 with TRBJ1-5, with D possibly matching TRBD1 (6 bases). V was pared by 5 bases and J by 3 bases, with 11 bases between. Germline V lookup: CDR1 SEHNR, CDR2 FQNEAQ (reference sequence). This CDR3 comprises 14 residues. CDR3 DNA: TGTGCCAGCAGCCCCACAGGGTCCAATCAGCCCCAGCATTTT. Residues: CASSPTGSNQPQHF.

The chain joins TRBV9 to TRBJ2-2, with unresolved D. The V gene's germline CDR1 is SGDLS and CDR2 YYNGEE. This CDR3 region has 17 residues. The V end lost 0 bases, the J end lost 2 bases, and 14 bases lay between the germline ends. The DNA of the CDR3 is TGTGCCAGCAGCGTAGCTCGCGATCCCCGAAACACCGGGGAGCTGTTTTTT. It is translated as CASSVARDPRNTGELFF.

CDR3 nucleotide sequence: TGCGCCAGCAGAGGACAGGTGCGGACTGAAGCTTTCTTT. Amino acid sequence: CASRGQVRTEAFF. The chain employs TRBV5-1 and TRBJ1-1; TRBD1 matches at 7 bases. The CDR3 runs to 13 residues. Trimming took 5 bases from V and 5 from J; bases not matched to a gene: 6. The germline V gene encodes CDR1 SGHRS and CDR2 YFSETQ.

This sequence joins TRBV10-3 and TRBJ2-1; weak D call: TRBD2 (6 bases). V was shortened by 2 bases and J by 8 bases, with 16 bases between the two germline ends. The germline V gene encodes CDR1 ENHRY and CDR2 SYGVKD. The CDR3 is 15 residues long. CDR3 in DNA: TGTGCCATCAGTGAGACTAGCCCCCTAAGTGATGAGCAGTTCTTC. Protein product: CAISETSPLSDEQFF.

J is TRBJ1-5 and V is TRBV2; TRBD1 is a possible D gene (6 bases). Germline V gene data show CDR1 as SNHLY and CDR2 as FYNNEI. The CDR3 is 15 amino acids. Trimming took off 6 bases at V and 2 bases at J, with 14 bases between the two ends. CDR3 protein: CASSSGVFGNQPQHF. The CDR3 DNA is TGTGCCAGCAGCTCAGGGGTATTTGGCAATCAGCCCCAGCATTTT. Full variable domain (remainder filled in from reference TRBV2 and TRBJ1-5): EPEVTQTPSHQVTQMGQEVILRCVPISNHLYFYWYRQILGQKVEFLVSFYNNEISEKSEIFDDQFSVERPDGSNFTLKIRSTKLEDSAMYFCASSSGVFGNQPQHFGDGTRLSIL.

This clone was recorded once. The rearrangement uses TRBV10-2 and TRBJ2-2, with 8 nucleotides matching TRBD1. The CDR3 runs 14 residues. CDR1 is WSHSY, CDR2 SAAADI, per germline. J was trimmed by 7 bases and V by 11 bases; bases with no gene match: 12. The DNA for the CDR3 is TGCGCCGGTCAGGAGACAGGGGCGGGCGGGGAGCTGTTTTTT. It is translated as CAGQETGAGGELFF.